Listed here are 20 T cell receptor beta chains from one sample, sequenced in a study of PD-1 blockade in mismatch repair-deficient tumors. Clones were read by immunoSEQ multiplex PCR, and TCRdb kept only the in-frame ones, dropping some. In the table there are 70,000 to 90,000 clones, roughly 80% of which are singletons. The sample in question was peripheral blood, obtained 44 weeks after starting pembrolizumab. Source of these receptors: an adult with mismatch repair-deficient cancer.

The chain has TRBV19 and TRBJ2-7, with D unclear. The CDR3 has 15 residues. Trimming left V 5 bases short and J 1 base short, with 15 bases between. Germline CDR1 is LNHDA and CDR2 is SQIVND (reference sequence). CDR3 in DNA: TGTGCCAGTAGTGATCGCAGTGGGAATTCCTACGAGCAGTACTTC. It specifies CASSDRSGNSYEQYF.

This chain joins TRBV13 and TRBJ2-1, with 12 positions matching TRBD2. From germline, CDR1 is PRHDT and CDR2 FYEKMQ (reference sequence). The CDR3 spans 15 residues. J gave up 9 bases and V 6 bases, and 9 bases lay outside the gene matches. This chain's CDR3 is CASSLTSGSVGEQFF. CDR3 in DNA: TGTGCCAGCAGTTTGACTAGCGGGAGTGTCGGTGAGCAGTTCTTC.

The rearrangement joins TRBV12-5 to TRBJ2-1, with D uncertain. The ends were cut back, 7 bases at V and 8 bases at J, with 15 bases in the middle. This CDR3 has 13 residues. Germline V gene lookup returns CDR1 LGHNT and CDR2 FRNRAP. The CDR3 here is CASAYHLNYEQFF. CDR3 DNA: TGTGCTAGTGCCTACCACTTGAATTATGAGCAGTTCTTC.

The chain carries TRBV19 and TRBJ2-7, with 8 bases identical to TRBD1. Unmatched junction bases numbered 7, after V lost 0 bases and J lost 3 bases. The CDR3 has 16 residues. Germline CDR1 reads LNHDA; CDR2 reads SQIVND (reference sequence). CDR3 residues: CASSIDHRGKVYEQYF. CDR3 bases: TGTGCCAGTAGTATAGATCACAGGGGGAAAGTCTACGAGCAGTACTTC.

This chain links TRBV6-5 with TRBJ2-5, with D tentatively TRBD2 (6 bases). V was cut by 8 bases and J by 5 bases, with 6 bases left in between. The CDR3 is 10 residues long. The germline V gene encodes CDR1 MNHEY and CDR2 SVGAGI. CDR3: CASGRETQYF. The CDR3 coding sequence is TGTGCCAGCGGGAGGGAGACCCAGTACTTC.

The chain joins TRBV11-1 to TRBJ2-7; possible D gene TRBD2, 6 bases. Trimming removed 0 bases from V and 3 bases from J, with 9 bases in between. CDR3 length: 14 residues. CDR1 is SGHAT, CDR2 FQDESV, per germline (reference sequence). The CDR3 sequence is CASSLAGLFYEQYF. Written as DNA, the CDR3 is TGTGCCAGCAGCTTAGCGGGACTTTTCTACGAGCAGTACTTC.

The chain joins TRBV7-9 to TRBJ1-2, with 7 bases aligning to TRBD1. V trimming: 4 bases; J trimming: 5 bases; junction bases outside the gene matches: 10. This CDR3 spans 15 amino acids. Germline CDR1 and CDR2: SEHNR and FQNEAQ (reference sequence). The CDR3 DNA reads as TGTGCCAGCAGCTCAGGACAGGAAATCGTATATGGCTACACCTTC. It specifies CASSSGQEIVYGYTF.

The rearrangement joins TRBV9 to TRBJ2-7; 8 bases agree with TRBD2. Germline CDR1 is SGDLS and CDR2 is YYNGEE. The CDR3 has 16 residues. The J segment lost 0 bases and the V segment lost 0 bases, leaving 5 bases of the junction unmatched. CDR3 region: CASSVGPLAGSYEQYF. The CDR3 DNA sequence: TGTGCCAGCAGCGTAGGGCCCCTAGCGGGCTCCTACGAGCAGTACTTC.

The rearrangement uses TRBV30 and TRBJ2-2; D gene uncertain. The V end was cut by 5 bases, the J end by 1 base, with 11 bases between. Germline V gives CDR1 GTSNPN, CDR2 SVGIG (reference sequence). This CDR3 is built from 14 residues. The CDR3 DNA follows: TGTGCCTGGGGCCGAGCTCGGAACACCGGGGAGCTGTTTTTT. Encoded protein: CAWGRARNTGELFF.

This clone came up once. This sequence joins TRBV6-5 and TRBJ2-3; D unclear. V lost 5 bases, J lost 4 bases, and 4 bases lay in between. This CDR3 has 11 amino acids. Germline V CDR1 and CDR2: MNHEY, SVGAGI. The CDR3 loop reads CASSLADTQYF. CDR3 coding DNA: TGTGCCAGCAGTCTAGCAGATACGCAGTATTTT.

This clone was picked up one time. The genes are TRBV5-1 and TRBJ1-1; D possibly corresponds to TRBD1 (6 bases). The germline gives CDR1 SGHRS, CDR2 YFSETQ. The length of the CDR3 is 16 residues. V gave up 4 bases and J gave up 0 bases, with 16 bases separating them. CDR3 in DNA: TGCGCCAGCAGCCTTGGGGTAGGACAGATGAACACTGAAGCTTTCTTT. The encoded protein is CASSLGVGQMNTEAFF.

This clone was counted between two and nine times. This chain joins TRBV25-1 and TRBJ1-2; D gene ambiguous. V was shortened by 1 base and J by 10 bases, with 13 bases between the two germline ends. In germline, CDR1 is MGHDK, CDR2 SYGVNS. The CDR3 is 13 amino acids. CDR3 bases: TGTGCCAGCAGTGAATTTGGGGTTGCTGTCTACACCTTC. Translated: CASSEFGVAVYTF.

In DNA form, the CDR3 reads TGTGCCAGCAGTTTAGTCGGGTTGAACACTGAAGCTTTCTTT. Translating gives CASSLVGLNTEAFF. The chain carries TRBV27 and TRBJ1-1, with D unclear. Deletions cut 2 bases from V and 0 bases from J, with 7 bases between. The germline V gene encodes CDR1 MNHEY and CDR2 SMNVEV (reference sequence). This CDR3 spans 14 amino acids.

In this sample, this clone turned up once. This chain uses TRBV27 with TRBJ2-1; D not certain. This CDR3 contains 14 residues. In germline, CDR1 is MNHEY, CDR2 SMNVEV (reference sequence). Trimming removed 6 bases from V and 9 bases from J, with 18 bases in between. The CDR3 sequence is CASRSDTLEGEQFF. CDR3 bases: TGTGCCAGCAGAAGCGACACCCTAGAAGGTGAGCAGTTCTTC.

The chain is built from TRBV5-1 and TRBJ1-3, with a tentative D call TRBD1 (6 bases). CDR1 is SGHRS and CDR2 is YFSETQ in the germline V gene. This CDR3 is built from 15 residues. V was pared by 3 bases and J by 6 bases, with 16 bases between. CDR3 protein: CASSSDGTTLNTIYF. In DNA form, the CDR3 reads TGCGCCAGCAGCTCGGACGGGACAACTCTAAACACCATATATTTT.

V is TRBV6-6 and J is TRBJ1-1; TRBD1 agrees at 7 bases. V dropped 4 bases and J dropped 4; count of bases not matched to a gene: 3. The germline V gene encodes CDR1 MNHNY and CDR2 SVGAGI (reference sequence). The CDR3 totals 13 residues. The CDR3 sequence: CASSSDRATEAFF. CDR3 DNA sequence: TGTGCCAGCAGTTCCGACAGGGCCACTGAAGCTTTCTTT.

This sequence joins TRBV6-1 and TRBJ2-5, with D unresolved. The J call is in doubt because the DNA end fits TRBJ2-7 better. CDR3 length equals 11 residues. Germline-derived CDR1 and CDR2 are MNHNS and SASEGT. The CDR3 loop reads CASSEADEQYF. Written as DNA, the CDR3 is TGTGCCAGCAGTGAAGCCGACGAGCAGTACTTC.

The chain carries TRBV11-2 and TRBJ2-7; D gene unclear. Trimming pared 3 bases from V and 5 bases from J, leaving 2 bases between. The germline CDR1 and CDR2 sequences are SGHAT and FQNNGV. The length of the CDR3 is 10 residues. In DNA, the CDR3 is TGTGCCAGCAGCTTTGACGAGCAGTACTTC. Its translation is CASSFDEQYF.

This clone was seen a single time. The chain is built from TRBV27 and TRBJ2-2, with D unresolved. V was clipped by 6 bases and J by 4 bases, with 18 bases between them. The CDR3 is 16 residues long. Per the germline V gene, CDR1 is MNHEY and CDR2 is SMNVEV (reference sequence). DNA for the CDR3: TGTGCCAGCAGATCCCCCCTGACGGTCATCACCGGGGAGCTGTTTTTT. Its protein product is CASRSPLTVITGELFF.

Only one count was recorded for this clone. This chain connects TRBV5-8 to TRBJ1-1; no clear D gene. This CDR3 has 16 residues. V lost 2 bases and J lost 1, with 15 bases in between. Germline CDR1 and CDR2: SGHTS and YDEGEE. CDR3 region: CASSFISTFRNTEAFF. In DNA form, the CDR3 reads TGTGCCAGCAGCTTTATCTCCACCTTCCGGAACACTGAAGCTTTCTTT.